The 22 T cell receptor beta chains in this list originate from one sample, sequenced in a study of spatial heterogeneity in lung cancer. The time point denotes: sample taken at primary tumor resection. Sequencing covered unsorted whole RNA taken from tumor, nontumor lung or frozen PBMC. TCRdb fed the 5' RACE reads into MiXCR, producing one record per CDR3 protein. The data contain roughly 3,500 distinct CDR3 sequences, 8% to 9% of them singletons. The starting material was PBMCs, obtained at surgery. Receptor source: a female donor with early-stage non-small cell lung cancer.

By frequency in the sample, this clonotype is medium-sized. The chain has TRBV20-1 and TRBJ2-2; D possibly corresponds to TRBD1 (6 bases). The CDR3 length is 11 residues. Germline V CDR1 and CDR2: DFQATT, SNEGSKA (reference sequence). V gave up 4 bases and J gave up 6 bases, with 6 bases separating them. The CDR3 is CSAKGAGELFF. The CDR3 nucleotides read TGCAGTGCTAAGGGGGCCGGGGAGCTGTTTTTT.

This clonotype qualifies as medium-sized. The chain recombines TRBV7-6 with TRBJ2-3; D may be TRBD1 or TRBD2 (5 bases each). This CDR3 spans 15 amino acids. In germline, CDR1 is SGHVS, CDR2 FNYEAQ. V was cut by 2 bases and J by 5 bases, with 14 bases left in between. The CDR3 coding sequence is TGTGCCAGCAGCTTATTGGGGCCCGAGGGAGATACGCAGTATTTT. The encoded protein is CASSLLGPEGDTQYF.

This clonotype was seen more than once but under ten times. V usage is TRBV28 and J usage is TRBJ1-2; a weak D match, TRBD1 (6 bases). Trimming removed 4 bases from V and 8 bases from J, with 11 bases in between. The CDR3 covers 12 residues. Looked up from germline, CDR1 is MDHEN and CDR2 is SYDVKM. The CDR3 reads CASSSQGGGYTF. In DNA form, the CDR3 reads TGTGCCAGCAGTTCACAGGGTGGCGGCTACACCTTC.

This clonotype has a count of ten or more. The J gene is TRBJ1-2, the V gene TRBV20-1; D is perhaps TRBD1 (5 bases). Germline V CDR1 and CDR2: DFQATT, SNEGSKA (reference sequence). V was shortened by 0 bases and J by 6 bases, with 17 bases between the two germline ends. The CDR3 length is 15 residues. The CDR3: CSARDARGTRNGYTF. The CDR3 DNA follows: TGCAGTGCTAGAGATGCCCGGGGGACTCGCAATGGCTACACCTTC.

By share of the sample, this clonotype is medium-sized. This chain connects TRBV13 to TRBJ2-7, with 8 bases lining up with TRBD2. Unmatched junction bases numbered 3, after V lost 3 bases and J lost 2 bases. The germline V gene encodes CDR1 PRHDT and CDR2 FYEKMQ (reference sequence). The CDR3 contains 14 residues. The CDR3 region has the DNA TGTGCCAGCAGCTTGGCGGGGGGCACCTACGAGCAGTACTTC. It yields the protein CASSLAGGTYEQYF.

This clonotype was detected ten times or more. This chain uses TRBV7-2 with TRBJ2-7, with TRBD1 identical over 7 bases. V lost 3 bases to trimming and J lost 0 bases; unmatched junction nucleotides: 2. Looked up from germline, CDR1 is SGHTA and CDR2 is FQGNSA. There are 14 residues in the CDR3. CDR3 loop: CASSLWDSSYEQYF. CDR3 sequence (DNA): TGTGCCAGCAGCTTGTGGGACAGCTCCTACGAGCAGTACTTC.

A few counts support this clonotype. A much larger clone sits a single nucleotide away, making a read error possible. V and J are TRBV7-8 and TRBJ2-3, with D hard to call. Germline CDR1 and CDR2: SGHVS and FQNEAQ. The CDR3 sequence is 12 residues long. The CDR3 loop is CTSSFSTDTQYF. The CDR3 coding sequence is TGTACCAGCAGCTTCAGCACAGATACGCAGTATTTT.

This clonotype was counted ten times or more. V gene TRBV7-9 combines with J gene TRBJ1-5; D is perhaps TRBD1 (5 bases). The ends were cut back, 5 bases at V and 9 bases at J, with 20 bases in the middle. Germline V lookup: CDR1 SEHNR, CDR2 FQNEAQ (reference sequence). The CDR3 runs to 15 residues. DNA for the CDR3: TGTGCCAGCAGCCGAGGGGACTCCTCCGCGAGGCCCCAGCATTTT. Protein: CASSRGDSSARPQHF. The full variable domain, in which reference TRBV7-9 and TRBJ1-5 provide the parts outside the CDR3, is DTGVSQNPRHKITKRGQNVTFRCDPISEHNRLYWYRQTLGQGPEFLTYFQNEAQLEKSRLLSDRFSAERPKGSFSTLEIQRTEQGDSAMYLCASSRGDSSARPQHFGDGTRLSIL.

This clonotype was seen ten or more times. The chain's CDR3 is CASRGNSYEQYF. The CDR3 DNA is TGTGCCAGCAGGGGAAACTCCTACGAGCAGTACTTC. The gene calls are TRBV19 and TRBJ2-7, with D perhaps matching TRBD1 (6 bases). The CDR3 loop spans 12 amino acids. V was cut by 9 bases and J by 0 bases, with 9 bases left in between. The germline CDR1 and CDR2 sequences are LNHDA and SQIVND (reference sequence).

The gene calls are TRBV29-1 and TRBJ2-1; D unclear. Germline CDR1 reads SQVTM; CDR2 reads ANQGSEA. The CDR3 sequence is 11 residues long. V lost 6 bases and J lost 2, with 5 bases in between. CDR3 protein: CSVGPYNEQFF. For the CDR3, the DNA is TGCAGCGTAGGTCCCTACAATGAGCAGTTCTTC.

The CDR3 DNA reads as TGTGCCAGCAGTTACGTATTAAATGAGCAGTTCTTC. It translates to CASSYVLNEQFF. The rearrangement uses TRBV6-2 or TRBV6-3 and TRBJ2-1; D is unclear. Germline values: CDR1 MNHEY, CDR2 SVGEGT. This CDR3 is 12 amino acids long. V shed 2 bases and J shed 7 bases, with 6 bases lying between them.

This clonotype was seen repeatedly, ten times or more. In DNA, the CDR3 is TGTGCCAGCAGGGGGGACGACTACGAGCAGTACTTC. Protein product: CASRGDDYEQYF. J is TRBJ2-7 and V is TRBV27; D is tentatively TRBD1 or TRBD2 (5 bases each). From germline, CDR1 is MNHEY and CDR2 SMNVEV (reference sequence). CDR3 size: 12 residues. With 6 bases removed from V and 3 bases from J, the gap between germline ends came to 9 bases.

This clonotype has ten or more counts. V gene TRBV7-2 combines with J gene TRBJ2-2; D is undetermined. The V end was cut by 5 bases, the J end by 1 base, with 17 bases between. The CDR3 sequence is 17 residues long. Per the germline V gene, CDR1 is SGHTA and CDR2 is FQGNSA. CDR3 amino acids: CASSPIGWQLNTGELFF. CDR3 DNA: TGTGCCAGCAGCCCCATCGGCTGGCAGCTGAACACCGGGGAGCTGTTTTTT.

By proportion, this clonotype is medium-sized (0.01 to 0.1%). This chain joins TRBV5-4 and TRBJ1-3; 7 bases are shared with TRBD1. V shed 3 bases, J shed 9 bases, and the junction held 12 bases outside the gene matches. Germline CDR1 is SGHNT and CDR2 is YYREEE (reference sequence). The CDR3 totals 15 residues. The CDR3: CASSSQEGAWSTIYF. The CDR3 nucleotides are TGTGCCAGCAGCTCCCAGGAGGGGGCATGGAGCACCATATATTTT.

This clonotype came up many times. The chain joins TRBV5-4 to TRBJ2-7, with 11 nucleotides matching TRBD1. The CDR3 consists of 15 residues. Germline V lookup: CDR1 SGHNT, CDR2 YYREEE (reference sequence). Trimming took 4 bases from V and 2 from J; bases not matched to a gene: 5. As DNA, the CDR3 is TGTGCCAGCAGCCCACCGGGACAGGGGGCCTACGAGCAGTACTTC. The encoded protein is CASSPPGQGAYEQYF.

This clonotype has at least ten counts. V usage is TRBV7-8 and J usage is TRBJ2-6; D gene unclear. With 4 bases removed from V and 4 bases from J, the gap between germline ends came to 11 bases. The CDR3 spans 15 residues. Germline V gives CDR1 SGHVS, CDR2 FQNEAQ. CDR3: CASSWGPSGANVLTF. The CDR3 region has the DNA TGTGCCAGCAGCTGGGGTCCGTCGGGGGCCAACGTCCTGACTTTC.

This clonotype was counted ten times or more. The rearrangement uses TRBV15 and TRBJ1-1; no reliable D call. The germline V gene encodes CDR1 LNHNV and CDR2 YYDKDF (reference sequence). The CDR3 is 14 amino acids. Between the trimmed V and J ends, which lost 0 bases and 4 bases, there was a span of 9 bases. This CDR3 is CATSREEEGTEAFF. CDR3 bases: TGTGCCACCAGCAGAGAGGAGGAGGGCACTGAAGCTTTCTTT.

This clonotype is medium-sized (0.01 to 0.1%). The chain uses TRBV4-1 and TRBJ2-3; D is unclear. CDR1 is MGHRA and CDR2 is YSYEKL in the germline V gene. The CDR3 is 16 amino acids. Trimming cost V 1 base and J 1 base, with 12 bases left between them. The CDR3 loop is CASSQGPTGGTDTQYF. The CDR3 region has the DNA TGCGCCAGCAGCCAAGGTCCGACTGGTGGCACAGATACGCAGTATTTT.

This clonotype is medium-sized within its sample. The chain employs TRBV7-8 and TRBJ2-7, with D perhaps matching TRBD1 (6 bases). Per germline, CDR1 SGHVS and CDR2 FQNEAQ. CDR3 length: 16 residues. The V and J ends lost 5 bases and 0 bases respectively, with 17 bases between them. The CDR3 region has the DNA TGTGCCAGCAGCCCTATCGCAGGGGCGTTCTCCTACGAGCAGTACTTC. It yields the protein CASSPIAGAFSYEQYF. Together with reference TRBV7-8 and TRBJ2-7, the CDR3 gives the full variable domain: GAGVSQSPRYKVAKRGQDVALRCDPISGHVSLFWYQQALGQGPEFLTYFQNEAQLDKSGLPSDRFFAERPEGSVSTLKIQRTQQEDSAVYLCASSPIAGAFSYEQYFGPGTRLTVT.

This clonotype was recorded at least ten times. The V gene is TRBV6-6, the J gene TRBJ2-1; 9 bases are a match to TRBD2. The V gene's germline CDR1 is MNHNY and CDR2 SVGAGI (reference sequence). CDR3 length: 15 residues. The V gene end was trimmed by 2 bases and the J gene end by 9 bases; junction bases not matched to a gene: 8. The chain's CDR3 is CASSYVAGGMSEQFF. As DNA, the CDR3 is TGTGCCAGCAGTTACGTCGCGGGGGGGATGAGTGAGCAGTTCTTC.

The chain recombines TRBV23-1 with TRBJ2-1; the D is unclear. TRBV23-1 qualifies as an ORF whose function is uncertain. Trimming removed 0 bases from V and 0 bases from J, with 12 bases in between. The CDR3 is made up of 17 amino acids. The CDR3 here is CASSQSGNTSSYNEQFF. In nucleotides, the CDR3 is TGCGCCAGCAGTCAATCGGGGAACACGAGCTCCTACAATGAGCAGTTCTTC.

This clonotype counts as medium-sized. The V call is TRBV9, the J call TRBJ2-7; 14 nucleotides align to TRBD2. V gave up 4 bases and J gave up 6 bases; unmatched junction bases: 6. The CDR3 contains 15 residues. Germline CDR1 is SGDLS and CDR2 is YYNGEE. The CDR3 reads CASSPSGLAGGEQYF. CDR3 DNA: TGTGCCAGCAGCCCCTCCGGACTAGCGGGGGGCGAGCAGTACTTC.